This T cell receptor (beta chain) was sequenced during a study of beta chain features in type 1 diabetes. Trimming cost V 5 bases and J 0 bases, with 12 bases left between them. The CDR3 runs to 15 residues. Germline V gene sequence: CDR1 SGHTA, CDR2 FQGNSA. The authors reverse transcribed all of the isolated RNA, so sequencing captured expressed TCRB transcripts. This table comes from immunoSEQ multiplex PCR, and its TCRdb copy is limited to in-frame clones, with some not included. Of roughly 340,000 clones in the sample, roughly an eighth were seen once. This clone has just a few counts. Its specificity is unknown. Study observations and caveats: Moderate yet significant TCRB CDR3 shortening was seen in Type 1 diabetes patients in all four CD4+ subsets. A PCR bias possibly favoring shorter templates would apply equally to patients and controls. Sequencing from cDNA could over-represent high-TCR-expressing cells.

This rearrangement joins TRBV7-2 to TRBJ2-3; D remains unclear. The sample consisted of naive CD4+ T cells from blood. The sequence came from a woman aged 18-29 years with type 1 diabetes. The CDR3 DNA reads TGTGCCAGCAGCCTGACTGGAGCAAGCACAGATACGCAGTATTTT. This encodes CASSLTGASTDTQYF.